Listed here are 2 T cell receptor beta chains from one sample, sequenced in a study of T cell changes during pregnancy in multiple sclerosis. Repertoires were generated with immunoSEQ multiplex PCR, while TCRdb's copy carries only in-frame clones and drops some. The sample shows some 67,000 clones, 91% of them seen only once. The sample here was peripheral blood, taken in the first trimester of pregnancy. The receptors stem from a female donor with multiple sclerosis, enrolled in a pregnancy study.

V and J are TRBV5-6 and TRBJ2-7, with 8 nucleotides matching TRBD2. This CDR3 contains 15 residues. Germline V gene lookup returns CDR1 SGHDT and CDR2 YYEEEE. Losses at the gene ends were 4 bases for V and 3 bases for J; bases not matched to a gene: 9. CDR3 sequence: CASSGLGTSGYEQYF. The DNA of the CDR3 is TGTGCCAGCAGCGGGCTGGGGACTAGTGGCTACGAGCAGTACTTC. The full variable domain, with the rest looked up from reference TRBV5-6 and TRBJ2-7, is DAGVTQSPTHLIKTRGQQVTLRCSPKSGHDTVSWYQQALGQGPQFIFQYYEEEERQRGNFPDRFSGHQFPNYSSELNVNALLLGDSALYLCASSGLGTSGYEQYFGPGTRLTVT.

The CDR3: CASSLGAGAKRHF. The CDR3 DNA follows: TGTGCCAGCAGCTTAGGGGCAGGCGCGAAACGGCATTTT. The chain is built from TRBV7-9 and TRBJ1-5; D call uncertain. CDR3 length: 13 residues. The ends were cut back, 1 base at V and 15 bases at J, with 16 bases in the middle. The V gene's germline CDR1 is SEHNR and CDR2 FQNEAQ (reference sequence).